One sample yielded the 23 T cell receptor beta chains listed below, sequenced in a study of blood T cell repertoires in COVID-19. TCRdb's copy holds only in-frame clones and misses some; the assay was immunoSEQ multiplex PCR. The sample yields under 150,000 clones, about 80% seen once. Sequencing was performed on peripheral blood. These receptors were taken from a woman in her thirties or forties with acute or convalescent COVID-19.

There are a few counts of this clone. The rearrangement joins TRBV5-6 to TRBJ2-5; 9 nucleotides line up with TRBD1. J was trimmed by 7 bases and V by 0 bases; bases with no gene match: 10. CDR1 SGHDT and CDR2 YYEEEE come from the germline V gene. The CDR3 has 16 residues. The DNA of the CDR3 is TGTGCCAGCAGCTTGGAGGGGACAGGGAAAGTAGCGACCCAGTACTTC. It translates to CASSLEGTGKVATQYF.

This clone was detected only a few times. An end of the junction differs from the germline gene, which may be a read error. The chain has TRBV3-1 (or the pseudogene TRBV3-2) and TRBJ1-2; D is undetermined. In germline, CDR1 is LGHDT, CDR2 YNNKEL (reference sequence). This CDR3 is built from 11 residues. DNA of the CDR3: TGTGCCAGCAGCCAAGTTTTGAGCGGACGCTTC. Amino acid sequence: CASSQVLSGRF.

The genes are TRBV7-8 and TRBJ2-7, with D maybe TRBD1 (6 bases). From germline, CDR1 is SGHVS and CDR2 FQNEAQ. Trimming removed 2 bases at V and 4 bases at J, with 12 bases between. The length of the CDR3 is 14 residues. DNA of the CDR3: TGTGCCAGCAGCTTATATGACAGGTCTTACGAGCAGTACTTC. It is translated as CASSLYDRSYEQYF.

The V gene is TRBV7-9, the J gene TRBJ1-1; D unresolved. The V gene's germline CDR1 is SEHNR and CDR2 FQNEAQ (reference sequence). There are 15 residues in the CDR3. The V end was cut by 2 bases, the J end by 0 bases, with 10 bases between. This CDR3 reads CASSLSAGLNTEAFF. CDR3 sequence (DNA): TGTGCCAGCAGCTTATCCGCGGGGTTGAACACTGAAGCTTTCTTT.

V gene TRBV12-3 or TRBV12-4 combines with J gene TRBJ2-1; possibly TRBD2 for D (6 bases). Trimming shortened V by 3 bases and J by 6 bases, and 6 bases separated the two germline ends. This CDR3 spans 12 amino acids. CDR3 bases: TGTGCCAGCAGTTTGCGGGGCAATGAGCAGTTCTTC. This translates into CASSLRGNEQFF.

This clone was counted once. The gene calls are TRBV18 and TRBJ2-3, with D perhaps matching TRBD2 (6 bases). Germline CDR1 and CDR2: KGHSH and LQKENI. There are 15 residues in the CDR3. The germline V and J ends were trimmed by 1 base and 0 bases, with 8 bases remaining between them. The CDR3 DNA follows: TGTGCCAGCTCACCACGGGGGGACAGCACAGATACGCAGTATTTT. It encodes CASSPRGDSTDTQYF.

The chain combines TRBV6-5 with TRBJ1-6; D remains ambiguous. Germline V gives CDR1 MNHEY, CDR2 SVGAGI. Trimming cost V 6 bases and J 4 bases, with 10 bases left between them. This CDR3 has 14 residues. The CDR3 here is CASSLLSYNSPLHF. The DNA for the CDR3 is TGTGCCAGCAGCCTCTTGTCGTATAATTCACCCCTCCACTTT.

This chain's CDR3 is CAISSAQAGYEQYF. CDR3 DNA sequence: TGTGCCATCAGTTCGGCCCAGGCTGGATACGAGCAGTACTTC. The V gene is TRBV10-3, the J gene TRBJ2-7; D gene ambiguous. Germline V CDR1 and CDR2: ENHRY, SYGVKD. V was clipped by 5 bases and J by 4 bases, with 15 bases between them. The length of the CDR3 is 14 residues.

V gene TRBV4-1 combines with J gene TRBJ1-1; D gene ambiguous. Germline V gives CDR1 MGHRA, CDR2 YSYEKL. The V end was cut by 4 bases, the J end by 1 base, with 10 bases between. The CDR3 has 14 amino acids. CDR3 nucleotides: TGCGCCAGCAGCCGGCGCACGGGGAACACTGAAGCTTTCTTT. The encoded protein is CASSRRTGNTEAFF.

The chain links TRBV2 to TRBJ2-1; 10 bases map to TRBD2. Germline V CDR1 and CDR2: SNHLY, FYNNEI. CDR3 length: 16 residues. V shed 4 bases and J 5 bases; nucleotides not matched to a gene: 8. CDR3 region: CASSGVSGGANNEQFF. The CDR3 coding sequence is TGTGCCAGCAGTGGCGTGAGCGGGGGGGCCAACAATGAGCAGTTCTTC.

The rearrangement links TRBV28 to TRBJ1-1, with unresolved D. The CDR3 is made up of 13 amino acids. V was pared by 6 bases and J by 14 bases, with 22 bases between. Germline V CDR1 and CDR2: MDHEN, SYDVKM. The CDR3 spells CASRPGPSGEDFF. CDR3 coding DNA: TGTGCCAGCAGGCCGGGCCCGTCGGGAGAAGACTTCTTT.

The chain recombines TRBV11-3 with TRBJ2-7; TRBD2 is a possible D gene (6 bases). The CDR3 runs 15 residues. The germline V and J ends were trimmed by 1 base and 0 bases, with 10 bases remaining between them. Germline lookup yields CDR1 SGHNT and CDR2 YENEEA. The CDR3 sequence: CASSLGWGDSYEQYF. Here the CDR3 DNA reads TGTGCCAGCAGCTTAGGGTGGGGGGACTCCTACGAGCAGTACTTC.

The rearrangement links TRBV18 to TRBJ1-1; D not resolved. The CDR3 length is 13 residues. From germline, CDR1 is KGHSH and CDR2 LQKENI. V gave up 6 bases and J gave up 7 bases, with 15 bases separating them. The CDR3 reads CASSRGPQYEAFF. The CDR3 nucleotides read TGTGCCAGCTCCCGTGGGCCACAGTATGAAGCTTTCTTT.

This clone showed up just a few times. This chain uses TRBV27 with TRBJ1-2; TRBD1 matches at 9 bases. V lost 5 bases and J lost 5; bases outside the gene matches: 15. The CDR3 length is 17 residues. The V gene's germline CDR1 is MNHEY and CDR2 SMNVEV (reference sequence). The CDR3 bases are TGTGCCAGCAGTAGAAAGCCGGGACAGGGATCCGGTTATGGCTACACCTTC. Protein sequence: CASSRKPGQGSGYGYTF.

This chain connects TRBV15 to TRBJ1-2; TRBD1 might be the D (5 bases). V lost 0 bases and J lost 4, with 15 bases in between. The CDR3 contains 16 residues. Germline lookup yields CDR1 LNHNV and CDR2 YYDKDF (reference sequence). As DNA, the CDR3 is TGTGCCACCAGCAGAGATCAGGACATGGGAAGCTATGGCTACACCTTC. Translated: CATSRDQDMGSYGYTF.

V usage is TRBV30 and J usage is TRBJ1-3; D is possibly TRBD1 (6 bases). From germline, CDR1 is GTSNPN and CDR2 SVGIG (reference sequence). The CDR3 sequence is 14 residues long. V lost 1 base, J lost 4 bases, and 11 bases lay in between. The CDR3 reads CAWSAGGRGNTIYF. The CDR3 DNA follows: TGTGCCTGGAGTGCCGGGGGGCGCGGAAACACCATATATTTT. The full variable domain, rest sourced from reference TRBV30 and TRBJ1-3, is SQTIHQWPATLVQPVGSPLSLECTVEGTSNPNLYWYRQAAGRGLQLLFYSVGIGQISSEVPQNLSASRPQDRQFILSSKKLLLSDSGFYLCAWSAGGRGNTIYFGEGSWLTVV.

The chain employs TRBV14 and TRBJ2-3, with 8 bases matching TRBD1. The germline gives CDR1 SGHDN, CDR2 FVKESK. The junction had 7 bases not matched to a gene; V was cut back by 4 bases and J by 4 bases. This CDR3 is 15 amino acids long. CDR3 in amino acids: CASSRNRGSADTQYF. In DNA form, the CDR3 reads TGTGCCAGCAGCCGAAACAGGGGGAGCGCAGATACGCAGTATTTT.

About this clone itself: Distinct nucleotide sequences in the sample also encode this CDR3. The rearrangement links TRBV5-1 to TRBJ2-1; 10 nucleotides align to TRBD2. CDR1 SGHRS and CDR2 YFSETQ come from the germline V gene. The V and J ends lost 0 bases and 4 bases, in that order; junction bases with no gene match: 1. This CDR3 is 15 amino acids long. CDR3 DNA: TGCGCCAGCAGCTTGGGTAGCGGGGGGTACAATGAGCAGTTCTTC. Translating gives CASSLGSGGYNEQFF.

V is TRBV2 and J is TRBJ1-4; TRBD1 matches at 11 bases. V trimming: 6 bases; J trimming: 7 bases; junction bases outside the gene matches: 4. This CDR3 spans 14 amino acids. The V gene's germline CDR1 is SNHLY and CDR2 FYNNEI. Here the CDR3 reads CASRAGTGGEKLFF. The CDR3 nucleotides read TGTGCCAGCAGGGCCGGGACAGGGGGTGAAAAACTGTTTTTT. The variable domain in full, with the rest retrieved from reference TRBV2 and TRBJ1-4, is EPEVTQTPSHQVTQMGQEVILRCVPISNHLYFYWYRQILGQKVEFLVSFYNNEISEKSEIFDDQFSVERPDGSNFTLKIRSTKLEDSAMYFCASRAGTGGEKLFFGSGTQLSVL.

The J gene is TRBJ1-5, the V gene TRBV25-1; unclear D gene. With 1 base removed from V and 3 bases from J, the gap between germline ends came to 7 bases. The CDR3 has 14 amino acids. CDR1 and CDR2 from the germline V gene are MGHDK and SYGVNS. DNA for the CDR3: TGTGCCAGCAGTGAATTTGGCCCCAATCAGCCCCAGCATTTT. Residues: CASSEFGPNQPQHF.

The V call is TRBV3-1 (or the pseudogene TRBV3-2), the J call TRBJ2-4; TRBD2 agrees at 12 bases. The CDR3 totals 16 residues. The trim removed 5 bases at V and 4 bases at J, leaving 6 bases unmatched. Germline V gives CDR1 LGHDT, CDR2 YNNKEL (reference sequence). CDR3 in DNA: TGTGCCAGCAGCAACGGACTAGCGGGGATTAAAAACATTCAGTACTTC. Translating gives CASSNGLAGIKNIQYF.

The genes are TRBV11-3 and TRBJ2-7; D gene uncertain. Trimming left V 5 bases short and J 0 bases short, with 11 bases between. There are 14 residues in the CDR3. The germline CDR1 and CDR2 sequences are SGHNT and YENEEA. The CDR3 loop is CASSLRGGSYEQYF. As DNA, the CDR3 is TGTGCCAGCAGCCTTCGAGGTGGCTCCTACGAGCAGTACTTC.

This clone was seen a handful of times. This sequence joins TRBV10-3 and TRBJ1-4; 7 nucleotides line up with TRBD1. Trimming removed 5 bases from V and 7 bases from J; junction bases left unmatched: 7. Looked up from germline, CDR1 is ENHRY and CDR2 is SYGVKD. The length of the CDR3 is 14 residues. Written as DNA, the CDR3 is TGTGCCATCAGTAAGACAGGGCTAAGTGAAAAACTGTTTTTT. This gives the protein CAISKTGLSEKLFF.